The present entry profiles one T cell receptor beta chain with its context. The antigen remains unidentified. The data stem from a study of OX40 agonist ivuxolimab in advanced cancers. Overall study context: A mean age of roughly 60 years, range roughly 23 to 79, was recorded, and roughly 83% were male.

Study conclusions and caveats: Still undetermined is the antigen specificity of the expanded peripheral T cells.

The CDR3 is 12 residues long. The V gene's germline CDR1 is MNHEY and CDR2 SVGAGI. Trimming at V came to 10 bases and at J to 5 bases, leaving 6 bases not matched to a gene. Sequencing used immunoSEQ multiplex PCR; TCRdb keeps in-frame clones, though not all of them. Of tens of thousands of clones listed, about 90% are singletons. This clonotype originated in an adult with an advanced solid tumor such as melanoma, head and neck, liver or kidney cancer. The material was CD4+ or CD8+ T cells sorted from blood, obtained in a trial of the OX40 agonist ivuxolimab. The V gene is TRBV6-5, the J gene TRBJ2-7; 9 bases align to TRBD2. The CDR3 bases are TGTGCCACCCTAGCGGGAAGTGACGAGCAGTACTTC. Encoded protein: CATLAGSDEQYF.